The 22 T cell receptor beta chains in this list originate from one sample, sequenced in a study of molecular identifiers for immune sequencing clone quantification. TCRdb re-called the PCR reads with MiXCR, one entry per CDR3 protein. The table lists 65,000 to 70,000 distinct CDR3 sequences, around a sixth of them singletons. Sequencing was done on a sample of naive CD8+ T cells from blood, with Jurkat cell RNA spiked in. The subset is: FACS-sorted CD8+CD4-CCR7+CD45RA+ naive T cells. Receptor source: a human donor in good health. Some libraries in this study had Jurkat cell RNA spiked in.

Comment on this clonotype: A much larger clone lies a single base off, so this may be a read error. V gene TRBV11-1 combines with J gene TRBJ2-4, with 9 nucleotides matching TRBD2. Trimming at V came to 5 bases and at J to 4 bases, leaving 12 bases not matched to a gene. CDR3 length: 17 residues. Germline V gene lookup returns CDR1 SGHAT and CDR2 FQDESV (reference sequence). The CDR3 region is CASSTRTSAALKNIQYF. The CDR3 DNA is TGTGCCAGCAGCACCCGGACTAGCGCGGCCCTTAAAAACATTCAGTACTTC.

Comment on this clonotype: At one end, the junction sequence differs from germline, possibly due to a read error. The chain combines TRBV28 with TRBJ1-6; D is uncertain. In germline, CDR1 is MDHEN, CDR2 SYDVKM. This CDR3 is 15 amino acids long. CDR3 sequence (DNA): TGTGCCAGCCTTACTAGGAGCTCCAATAATTCACCCCTCCACTTT. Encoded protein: CASLTRSSNNSPLHF.

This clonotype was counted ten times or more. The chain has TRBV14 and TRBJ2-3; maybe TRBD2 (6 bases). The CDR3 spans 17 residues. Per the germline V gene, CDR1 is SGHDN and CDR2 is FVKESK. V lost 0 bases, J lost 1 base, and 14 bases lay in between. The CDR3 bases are TGTGCCAGCAGCCAAGATGAGGAGGGTTGGGGCACAGATACGCAGTATTTT. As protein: CASSQDEEGWGTDTQYF.

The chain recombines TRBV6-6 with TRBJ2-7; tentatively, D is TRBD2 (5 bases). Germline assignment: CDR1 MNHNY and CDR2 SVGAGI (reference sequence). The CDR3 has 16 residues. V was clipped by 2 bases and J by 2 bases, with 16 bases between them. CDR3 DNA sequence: TGTGCCAGCAGTTACGCTAGCTACCTAGGGACCTACGAGCAGTACTTC. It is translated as CASSYASYLGTYEQYF.

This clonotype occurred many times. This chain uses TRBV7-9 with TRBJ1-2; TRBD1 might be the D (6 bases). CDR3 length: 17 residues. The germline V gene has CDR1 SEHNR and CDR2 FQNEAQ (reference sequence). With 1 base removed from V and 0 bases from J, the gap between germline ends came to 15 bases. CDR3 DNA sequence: TGTGCCAGCAGCTTAGACCCCGGGGGGGGCTCTAACTATGGCTACACCTTC. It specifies CASSLDPGGGSNYGYTF.

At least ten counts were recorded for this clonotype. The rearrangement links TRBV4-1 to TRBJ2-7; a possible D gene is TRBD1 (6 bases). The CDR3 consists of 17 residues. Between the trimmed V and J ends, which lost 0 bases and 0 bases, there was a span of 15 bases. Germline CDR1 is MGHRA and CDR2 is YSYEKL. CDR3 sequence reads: CASSQEDRSSFSYEQYF. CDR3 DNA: TGCGCCAGCAGCCAAGAAGACAGGTCGTCGTTCTCCTACGAGCAGTACTTC.

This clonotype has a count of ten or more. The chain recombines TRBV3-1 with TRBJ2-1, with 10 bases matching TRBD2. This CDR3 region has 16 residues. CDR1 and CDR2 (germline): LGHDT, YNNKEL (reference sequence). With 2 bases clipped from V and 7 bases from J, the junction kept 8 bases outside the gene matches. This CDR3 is CASSQSSGRPWNEQFF. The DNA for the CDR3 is TGTGCCAGCAGCCAAAGTAGCGGGAGGCCGTGGAATGAGCAGTTCTTC.

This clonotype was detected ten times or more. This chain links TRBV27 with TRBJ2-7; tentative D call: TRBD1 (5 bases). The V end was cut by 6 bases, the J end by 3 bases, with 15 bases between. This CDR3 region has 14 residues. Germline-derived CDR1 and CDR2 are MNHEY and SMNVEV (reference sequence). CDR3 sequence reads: CASRPLTVGYEQYF. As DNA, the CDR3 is TGTGCCAGCAGGCCCCTGACAGTCGGCTACGAGCAGTACTTC.

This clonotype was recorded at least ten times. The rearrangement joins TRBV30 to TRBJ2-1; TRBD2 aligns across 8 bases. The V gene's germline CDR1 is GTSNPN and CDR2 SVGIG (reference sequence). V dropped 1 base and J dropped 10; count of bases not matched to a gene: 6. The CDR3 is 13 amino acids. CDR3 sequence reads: CAWSDGRADEQFF. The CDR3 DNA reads TGTGCCTGGAGTGACGGGAGGGCCGACGAGCAGTTCTTC.

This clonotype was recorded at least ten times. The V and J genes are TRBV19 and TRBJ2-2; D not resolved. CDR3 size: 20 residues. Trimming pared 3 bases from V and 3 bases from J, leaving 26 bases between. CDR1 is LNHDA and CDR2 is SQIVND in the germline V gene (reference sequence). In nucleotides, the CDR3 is TGTGCCAGTAGTATGTTTGGGCCGGGCAACGGAAGGAGAGACACCGGGGAGCTGTTTTTT. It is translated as CASSMFGPGNGRRDTGELFF.

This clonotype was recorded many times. CDR3 nucleotides: TGCGCCAGCAGCCAAGATAAAGGACTAGCTGTGGCGTACTTC. It yields the protein CASSQDKGLAVAYF. The chain has TRBV4-1 and TRBJ2-7; 8 bases line up with TRBD2. This CDR3 has 14 residues. CDR1 is MGHRA and CDR2 is YSYEKL in the germline V gene. With V trimmed by 0 bases and J by 12 bases, 10 bases remained unmatched.

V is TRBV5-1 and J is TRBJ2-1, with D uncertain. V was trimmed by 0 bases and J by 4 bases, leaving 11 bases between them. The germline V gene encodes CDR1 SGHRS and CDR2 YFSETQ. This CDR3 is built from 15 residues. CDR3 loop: CASSLELFPYNEQFF. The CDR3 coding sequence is TGCGCCAGCAGCTTGGAACTCTTCCCATACAATGAGCAGTTCTTC.

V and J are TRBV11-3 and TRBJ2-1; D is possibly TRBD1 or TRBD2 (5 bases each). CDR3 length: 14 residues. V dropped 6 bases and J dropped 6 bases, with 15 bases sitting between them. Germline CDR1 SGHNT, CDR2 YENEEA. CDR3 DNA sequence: TGTGCCAGCAGGGGACGGGACGGGCCCAATGAGCAGTTCTTC. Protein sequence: CASRGRDGPNEQFF.

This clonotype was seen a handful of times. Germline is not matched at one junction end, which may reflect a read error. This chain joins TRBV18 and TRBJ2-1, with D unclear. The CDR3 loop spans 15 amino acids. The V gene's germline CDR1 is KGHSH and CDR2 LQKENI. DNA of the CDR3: TGTGCCGGCTCCCACGGATACACCCCGTACAATGAGCAGTTCTTC. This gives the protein CAGSHGYTPYNEQFF.

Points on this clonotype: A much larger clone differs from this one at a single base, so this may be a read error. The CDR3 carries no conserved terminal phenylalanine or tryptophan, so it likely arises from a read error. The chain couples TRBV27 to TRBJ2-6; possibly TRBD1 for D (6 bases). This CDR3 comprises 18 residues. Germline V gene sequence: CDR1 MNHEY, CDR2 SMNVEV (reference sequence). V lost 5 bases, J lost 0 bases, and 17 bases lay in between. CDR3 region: CASSLSQGWSSGANVLTS. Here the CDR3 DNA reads TGTGCCAGCAGTCTCTCTCAGGGGTGGAGCTCTGGGGCCAACGTCCTGACTTCC.

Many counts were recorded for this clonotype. As DNA, the CDR3 is TGTGCCAGCAGTCCCTCGACAGGGGACCAGGCTCAGCCCCAGCATTTT. It translates to CASSPSTGDQAQPQHF. This rearrangement joins TRBV27 to TRBJ1-5, with 8 bases that match TRBD1. CDR1 MNHEY and CDR2 SMNVEV come from the germline V gene (reference sequence). V dropped 5 bases and J dropped 6; count of bases not matched to a gene: 12. The CDR3 sequence is 16 residues long.

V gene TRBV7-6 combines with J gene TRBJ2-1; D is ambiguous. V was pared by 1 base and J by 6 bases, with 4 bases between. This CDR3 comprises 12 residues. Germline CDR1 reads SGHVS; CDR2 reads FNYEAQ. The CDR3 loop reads CASSLVLNEQFF. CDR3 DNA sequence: TGTGCCAGCAGCTTAGTTCTCAATGAGCAGTTCTTC.

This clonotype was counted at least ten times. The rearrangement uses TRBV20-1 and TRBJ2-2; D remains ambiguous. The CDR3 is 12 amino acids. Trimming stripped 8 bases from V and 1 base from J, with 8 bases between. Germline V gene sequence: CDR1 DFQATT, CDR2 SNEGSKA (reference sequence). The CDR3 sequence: CSLLGNTGELFF. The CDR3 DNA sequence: TGCAGTCTCCTTGGGAACACCGGGGAGCTGTTTTTT.

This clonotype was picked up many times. The CDR3 loop is CASTSGAGDQETQYF. In DNA form, the CDR3 reads TGTGCCAGCACCTCCGGTGCGGGCGACCAAGAGACCCAGTACTTC. The rearrangement links TRBV6-2 or TRBV6-3 to TRBJ2-5, with D perhaps matching TRBD2 (5 bases). The V end lost 7 bases, the J end lost 0 bases, and 15 bases lay between the germline ends. CDR3 length: 15 amino acids. Germline V gives CDR1 MNHEY, CDR2 SVGEGT.

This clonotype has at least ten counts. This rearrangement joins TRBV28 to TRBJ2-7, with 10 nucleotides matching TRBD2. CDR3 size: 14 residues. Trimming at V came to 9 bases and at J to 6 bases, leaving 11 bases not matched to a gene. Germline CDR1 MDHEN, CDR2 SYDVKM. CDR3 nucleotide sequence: TGTGCCAGTCTACCGGGGGTAGCGGGAGGCGAGCAGTACTTC. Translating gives CASLPGVAGGEQYF.

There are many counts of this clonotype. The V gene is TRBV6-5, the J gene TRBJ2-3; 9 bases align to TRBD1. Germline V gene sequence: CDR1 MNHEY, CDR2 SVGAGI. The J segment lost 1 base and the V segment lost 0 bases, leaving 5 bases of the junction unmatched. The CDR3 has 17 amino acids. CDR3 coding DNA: TGTGCCAGCAGTTACTCTCGGGACAGGGTGGGCACAGATACGCAGTATTTT. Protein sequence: CASSYSRDRVGTDTQYF.

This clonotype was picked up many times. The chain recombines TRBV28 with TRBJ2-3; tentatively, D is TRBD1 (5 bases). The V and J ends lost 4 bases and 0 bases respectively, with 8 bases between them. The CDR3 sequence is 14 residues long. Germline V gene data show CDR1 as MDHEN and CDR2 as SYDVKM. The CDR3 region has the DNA TGTGCCAGCAGTTCGACAGAGAGCACAGATACGCAGTATTTT. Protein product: CASSSTESTDTQYF.